This is a list of T cell receptor beta chains from one sample in a study of T cells in Graves' hyperthyroidism and ophthalmopathy. TCRdb used MiXCR to reprocess the multiplex PCR reads, holding one entry per CDR3 protein. The sample lists about 290,000 distinct CDR3 sequences, 16% seen once, with 33% in the top ten. The sequenced sample was blood. These receptor sequences come from a young man with Graves' hyperthyroidism. Each CDR3 is given with its conserved first and last residue. The D gene is left open where the match is weak. Some rows mark clone size as missing; the rest say once, few, many or name a class of expanded clone.

>TRBD2|TRBV20-1|few|TRBJ2-1
TGCAGTGCTAGAGACGGACTAGCGACGGAAAATGAGCAGTTCTTC
CSARDGLATENEQFF
>-|TRBV27|many|TRBJ2-1
TGTGCCAGTAGACCCTGGGACTCCTACAATGAGCAGTTCTTC
CASRPWDSYNEQFF
>TRBD2|TRBV5-5|few|TRBJ2-5
TGTGCCAGCAGCAGTTTAGCGGGGATACAAGAGACCCAGTACTTC
CASSSLAGIQETQYF
>-|TRBV6-1|many|TRBJ1-2
TGTGCCAGCAGTGAAGGGCCCATGGTCGGCTACACCTTC
CASSEGPMVGYTF
>TRBD2|TRBV3-1|-|TRBJ2-1
TGTGCCAGCAGCCAAGATCGCGCGGGAGGGCCCTACAATGAGCAGTTCTTC
CASSQDRAGGPYNEQFF
>-|TRBV30|-|TRBJ1-2
TGTGCCTGGAGTCCGACCAGCTACACCTTC
CAWSPTSYTF
>TRBD1|TRBV5-1|-|TRBJ2-7
TGCGCCAGCAGCTCCATGGACAGGGGGCTCGGGGAGCAGTACTTC
CASSSMDRGLGEQYF
>-|TRBV12-3/TRBV12-4|many|TRBJ2-7
TGTGCCAGCGGCCCTCAGGCGGGTCCCTACGAGCAGTACTTC
CASGPQAGPYEQYF
>-|TRBV7-9|many|TRBJ1-1
TGTGCCAGCAGCTCGTTGGCGGTGGGGACTGAAGCTTTCTTT
CASSSLAVGTEAFF
>TRBD1|TRBV3-1|few|TRBJ1-6
TGTGCCAGCAGCCGAGACAGGGACTCACCCCTCCACTTT
CASSRDRDSPLHF
>TRBD1|TRBV27|many|TRBJ1-6
TGTGCCAGCAGTTTCGGACAGGGGGGATCACCCCTCCACTTT
CASSFGQGGSPLHF
>-|TRBV18|few|TRBJ2-6
TGTGCCAGCTCACCACCCCCGGGGGCCGGGGCCAACGTCCTGACTTTC
CASSPPPGAGANVLTF
>-|TRBV9|-|TRBJ2-1
TGTGCCAGCAGCGTTACAGAAAAATCATCCTACAATGAGCAGTTCTTC
CASSVTEKSSYNEQFF
>-|TRBV11-2|many|TRBJ1-1
TGTGCCAGCAGCTTTGAATCTCAGGGTGGGAAGACTGAAGCTTTCTTT
CASSFESQGGKTEAFF
>TRBD2|TRBV19|few|TRBJ2-7
TGTGCCAGTAGTATAGAAGCGGGAGGATCCTACGAGCAGTACTTC
CASSIEAGGSYEQYF
>TRBD2|TRBV29-1|many|TRBJ2-7
TGCAGCGTTGAAGGGGGGGGTGGTAGCGGAACCTACGAGCAGTACTTC
CSVEGGGGSGTYEQYF
>-|TRBV28|many|TRBJ1-3
TGTGCCAGCAGTTTCTTGGGAGAGGAGGACACCATATATTTT
CASSFLGEEDTIYF
>-|TRBV3-1|few|TRBJ1-1
TGTGCCAGCAGCCAGCAGGGGTCGAGGCCTGAAGCTTTCTTT
CASSQQGSRPEAFF
>TRBD2|TRBV29-1|-|TRBJ2-7
TGCAGCGTGTGGACTAGCGGCTACGAGCAGTACTTC
CSVWTSGYEQYF
>TRBD2|TRBV11-2|few|TRBJ2-4
TGTGCCAGCAGCCTACGGACTAGCGGCAAAAACATTCAGTACTTC
CASSLRTSGKNIQYF
>TRBD1|TRBV3-1|many|TRBJ1-2
TGTGCCAGCAGCCCCACAACAGGGGGCGCCCCCTTCGGCTACACCTTC
CASSPTTGGAPFGYTF
>-|TRBV15|-|TRBJ1-2
TGTGCCACCAGCACCCTACCCGAGGGGGGGGGTGGTGGCTACACCTTC
CATSTLPEGGGGGYTF
>TRBD1|TRBV12-3/TRBV12-4|many|TRBJ2-1
TGTGCCAGCAGCCCGGGACAGGGCCTCCTCAATGAGCAGTTCTTC
CASSPGQGLLNEQFF
>TRBD1|TRBV4-1|few|TRBJ1-1
TGCGCCAGCAGCCTAACAGGGGTGGAAACCACTGAAGCTTTCTTT
CASSLTGVETTEAFF
>TRBD2|TRBV19|few|TRBJ2-5
TGTGCCAGTAGTCCACGGACTAGGACATCGGAGACCCAGTACTTC
CASSPRTRTSETQYF
>-|TRBV20-1|-|TRBJ2-3
TGCAGTGCTAGAAGTAGCGTTAGCACAGATACGCAGTATTTT
CSARSSVSTDTQYF
>-|TRBV2|many|TRBJ1-1
TGTGCCAGCAGTGAGGCGACAGACCCCACTGAAGCTTTCTTT
CASSEATDPTEAFF
>-|TRBV9|-|TRBJ1-3
TGTGCCAGCAGCCCCGACTCGGGCCTCGGAAGGGACACCATATATTTT
CASSPDSGLGRDTIYF
>-|TRBV6-1|many|TRBJ2-3
TGTGCCAGCAGGCACGAGGGCTTCACAGATACGCAGTATTTT
CASRHEGFTDTQYF
>-|TRBV30|many|TRBJ1-1
TGTGCCTACCAGGGGAACACTGAAGCTTTCTTT
CAYQGNTEAFF
>-|TRBV6-1|-|TRBJ2-3
TGTGCCAGCAGTCCCGGACGGCGGGGAGATACGCAGTATTTT
CASSPGRRGDTQYF
>-|TRBV28|-|TRBJ2-7
TGTGCCAGCAGTTTAGGCCCAGGGGGGACCTACGAGCAGTACTTC
CASSLGPGGTYEQYF
>-|TRBV5-1|many|TRBJ2-1
TGCGCCAGCAGCTTGGGCGGCCGCGGAGGGAACAATGAGCAGTTCTTC
CASSLGGRGGNNEQFF
>-|TRBV10-3|-|TRBJ2-1
TGTGCCAGCAGTTATGAGAGGGGTGAGCAGTTCTTC
CASSYERGEQFF
>-|TRBV28|-|TRBJ2-2
TGTGCCAGCAGTTTGGGGCGGGGGCTACCCGGGGAGCTGTTTTTT
CASSLGRGLPGELFF
>TRBD2|TRBV5-1|-|TRBJ2-5
TGCGCCAGCAGCTACGGACTAGCGGCTGACCAAGAGACCCAGTACTTC
CASSYGLAADQETQYF
>-|TRBV3-1|many|TRBJ1-2
TGTGCCAGCAGCCAAGGTACGGGCCGCAACTATGGCTACACCTTC
CASSQGTGRNYGYTF
>TRBD1|TRBV6-1|-|TRBJ1-6
TGTGCCAGCAGTGAAGCAAGGGGGCTTAATTCACCCCTCCACTTT
CASSEARGLNSPLHF